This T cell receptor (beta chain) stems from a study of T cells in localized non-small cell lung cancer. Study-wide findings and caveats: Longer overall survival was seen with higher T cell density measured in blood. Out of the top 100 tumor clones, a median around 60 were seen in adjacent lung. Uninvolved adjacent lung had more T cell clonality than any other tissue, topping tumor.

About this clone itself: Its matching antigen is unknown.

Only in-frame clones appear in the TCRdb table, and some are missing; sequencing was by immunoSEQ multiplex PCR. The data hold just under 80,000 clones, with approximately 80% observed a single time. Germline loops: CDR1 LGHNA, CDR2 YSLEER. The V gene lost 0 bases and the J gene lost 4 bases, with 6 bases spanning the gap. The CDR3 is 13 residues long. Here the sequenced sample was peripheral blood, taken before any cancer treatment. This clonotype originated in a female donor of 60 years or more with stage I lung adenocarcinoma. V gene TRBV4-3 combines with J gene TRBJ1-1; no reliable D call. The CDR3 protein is CASSQDHGTEAFF. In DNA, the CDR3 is TGCGCCAGCAGCCAAGACCATGGCACTGAAGCTTTCTTT.